A single T cell receptor beta chain is shown here with its context. Sequencing used immunoSEQ multiplex PCR; TCRdb keeps in-frame clones, though not all of them. The profile shows approximately 2.4 million clones, around 95% of them singletons. CD4+ cells underwent separation, giving CD45RA+ naive and CD45RA-negative memory subsets. The data are from a study of shared clonotypes between healthy human individuals. Sequenced sample: naive CD4+ T cells sorted from blood. Indicated subset: CD45RA+ positively selected. This TCR came from a man aged 18 to 30 in good health.

In DNA form, the CDR3 reads TGTGCCAGCAGCTTAGCCGGATGGGATAGCCTTAACTATGGCTACACCTTC. It encodes CASSLAGWDSLNYGYTF. This sequence joins TRBV7-2 and TRBJ1-2; D is unresolved. With 0 bases removed from V and 1 base from J, the gap between germline ends came to 15 bases. The CDR3 covers 17 residues. The germline V gene has CDR1 SGHTA and CDR2 FQGNSA.